The clone carrying this T cell receptor (beta chain) was found a few times. Its antigen is unknown. J was trimmed by 3 bases and V by 3 bases; bases with no gene match: 15. Per germline, CDR1 MDHEN and CDR2 SYDVKM. The CDR3 sequence is 19 residues long. Unique molecular identifiers were incorporated during preparation of the TCRbeta library. TCRdb recomputed calls from the PCR reads with MiXCR, one row per CDR3 protein. The table lists about 340,000 distinct CDR3 sequences, roughly 16% of them singletons, with around 38% in the top ten. This record comes from a study of T-cell reconstitution after alpha-beta-depleted transplantation in children. Findings of the study overall: Fresh T-cell production supplied most of the T-cell counts and diversity seen one year after transplant. Several hundred expanded graft clones reportedly were the source of alpha-beta T cells about two months after transplant.

The clonotype originates from a male patient between 2 and 10 years old who had a stem cell transplant for acute lymphoblastic leukemia, so the T cells may come from the graft donor. The chain is built from TRBV28 and TRBJ2-7, with 12 positions matching TRBD2. Sample: PBMCs, mostly from graft donor cells, taken 360 days after TCRalphabeta/CD19-depleted stem cell transplant. The CDR3 protein is CASSFPLAGGRNPSYEQYF. DNA of the CDR3: TGTGCCAGCAGTTTCCCACTAGCGGGAGGACGGAACCCTAGCTACGAGCAGTACTTC.